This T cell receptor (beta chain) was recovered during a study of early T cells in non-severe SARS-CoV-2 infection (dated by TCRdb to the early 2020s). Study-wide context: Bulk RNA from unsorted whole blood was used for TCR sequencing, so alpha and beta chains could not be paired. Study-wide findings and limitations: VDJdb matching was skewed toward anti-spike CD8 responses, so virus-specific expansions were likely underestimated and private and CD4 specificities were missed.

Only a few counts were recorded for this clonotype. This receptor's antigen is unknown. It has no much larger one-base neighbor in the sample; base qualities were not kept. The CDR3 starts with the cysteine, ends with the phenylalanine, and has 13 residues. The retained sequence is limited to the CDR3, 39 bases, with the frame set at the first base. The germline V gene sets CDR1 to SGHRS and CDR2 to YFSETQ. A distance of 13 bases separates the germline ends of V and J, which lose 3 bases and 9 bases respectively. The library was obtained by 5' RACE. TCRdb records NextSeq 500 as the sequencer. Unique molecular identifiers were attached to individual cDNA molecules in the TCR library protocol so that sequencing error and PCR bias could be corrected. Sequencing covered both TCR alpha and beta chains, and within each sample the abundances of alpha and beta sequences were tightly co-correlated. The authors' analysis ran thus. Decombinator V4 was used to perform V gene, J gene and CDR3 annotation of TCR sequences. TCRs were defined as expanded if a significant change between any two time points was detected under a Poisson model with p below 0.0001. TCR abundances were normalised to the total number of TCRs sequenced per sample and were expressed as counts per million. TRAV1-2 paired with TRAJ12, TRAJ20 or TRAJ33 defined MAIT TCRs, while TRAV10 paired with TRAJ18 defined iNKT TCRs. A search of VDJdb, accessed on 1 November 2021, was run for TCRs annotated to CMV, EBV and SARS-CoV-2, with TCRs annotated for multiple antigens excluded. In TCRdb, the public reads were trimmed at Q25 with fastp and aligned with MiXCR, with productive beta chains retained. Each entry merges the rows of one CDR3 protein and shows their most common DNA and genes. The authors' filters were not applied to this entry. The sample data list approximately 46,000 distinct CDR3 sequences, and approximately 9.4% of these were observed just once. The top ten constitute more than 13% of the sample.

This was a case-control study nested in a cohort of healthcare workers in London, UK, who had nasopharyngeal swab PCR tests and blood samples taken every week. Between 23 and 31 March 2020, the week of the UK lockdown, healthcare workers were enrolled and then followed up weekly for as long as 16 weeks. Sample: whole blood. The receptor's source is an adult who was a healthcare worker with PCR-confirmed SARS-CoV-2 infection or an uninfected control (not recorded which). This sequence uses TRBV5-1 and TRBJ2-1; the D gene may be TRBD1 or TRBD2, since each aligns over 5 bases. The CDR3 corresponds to CASSWALGVEQFF. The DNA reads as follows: TGCGCCAGCAGCTGGGCCTTGGGGGTTGAGCAGTTCTTC.